This entry concerns a single T cell receptor (beta chain). No DNA is given; TCRdb re-called the 5' RACE reads and lists each CDR3 protein once. The sample has 330,000 or so distinct CDR3 sequences. This record comes from a study of monozygotic twins with inflammatory bowel disease. Germline lookup yields CDR1 MNHNS and CDR2 SASEGT. This CDR3 comprises 15 residues. This chain uses TRBV6-1 with TRBJ1-6; the D call from TCRdb, TRBD1, cannot be confirmed without DNA. Material: blood. This TCR was recovered from a human donor with ulcerative colitis or Crohn's disease, or a healthy co-twin of an affected twin (not recorded which). CDR3 loop: CASSEAPGAGSPLHF.